This passage covers 24 T cell receptor beta chains from one sample sequenced in a study of monozygotic twins with inflammatory bowel disease. TCRdb reprocessed the 5' RACE reads; each CDR3 protein has one entry and no DNA is given. The specimen's table records about 110,000 distinct CDR3 sequences. Material for sequencing was blood. Receptor source: a human donor with ulcerative colitis or Crohn's disease, or a healthy co-twin of an affected twin (not recorded which).

This chain joins TRBV7-9 and TRBJ1-5. Germline V gene data show CDR1 as SEHNR and CDR2 as FQNEAQ (reference sequence). The CDR3 sequence is 13 residues long. This chain's CDR3 is CASSLGMDQPQHF.

V and J are TRBV28 and TRBJ1-2. The germline V gene encodes CDR1 MDHEN and CDR2 SYDVKM. CDR3 size: 14 residues. The CDR3 region is CASSLGQVNYGYTF.

The V gene is TRBV7-9, the J gene TRBJ2-7; lacking DNA, the TRBD1 call made by TCRdb goes unchecked. CDR1 is SEHNR and CDR2 is FQNEAQ in the germline V gene (reference sequence). The CDR3 runs 14 residues. The CDR3 spells CASSPSGQGYEQYF. Drawing the rest from reference TRBV7-9 and TRBJ2-7, the complete variable domain is DTGVSQNPRHKITKRGQNVTFRCDPISEHNRLYWYRQTLGQGPEFLTYFQNEAQLEKSRLLSDRFSAERPKGSFSTLEIQRTEQGDSAMYLCASSPSGQGYEQYFGPGTRLTVT.

This sequence joins TRBV27 and TRBJ2-1; the D gene TCRdb calls, TRBD2, cannot be checked with no DNA. There are 15 residues in the CDR3. Germline CDR1 is MNHEY and CDR2 is SMNVEV (reference sequence). CDR3: CASSPLLAGPLEQFF.

V gene TRBV7-2 combines with J gene TRBJ2-1; the TRBD1 assignment by TCRdb is unverifiable without DNA. Per germline, CDR1 SGHTA and CDR2 FQGNSA. There are 13 residues in the CDR3. CDR3 in amino acids: CASSPGQYNEQFF.

The chain has TRBV6-5 and TRBJ1-5; TCRdb returns TRBD1, unconfirmable since there is no DNA. This CDR3 has 15 amino acids. Germline V gene data show CDR1 as MNHEY and CDR2 as SVGAGI. The CDR3 region is CASGNPGQGFQPQHF.

The rearrangement links TRBV7-2 to TRBJ2-7; without DNA, the TCRdb call of TRBD1 cannot be checked. The CDR3 contains 15 residues. CDR1 and CDR2 (germline): SGHTA, FQGNSA. CDR3 loop: CASSLAFDRTYEQYF.

The CDR3 reads CSVFEGGELFF. V usage is TRBV29-1 and J usage is TRBJ2-2; without DNA, the TCRdb call of TRBD2 cannot be checked. Germline-derived CDR1 and CDR2 are SQVTM and ANQGSEA. This CDR3 region has 11 residues.

The rearrangement uses TRBV5-1 and TRBJ2-7. The germline V gene encodes CDR1 SGHRS and CDR2 YFSETQ. The CDR3 is made up of 14 amino acids. The CDR3: CASSLDPESYEQYF.

The V call is TRBV10-3, the J call TRBJ1-1. CDR1 and CDR2 (germline): ENHRY, SYGVKD. The CDR3 spans 13 residues. CDR3 region: CAIDSAPGTEAFF.

V gene TRBV20-1 combines with J gene TRBJ1-4; the D gene TCRdb calls, TRBD1, cannot be checked with no DNA. The CDR3 has 15 residues. Germline loops: CDR1 DFQATT, CDR2 SNEGSKA (reference sequence). This CDR3 is CSARDPGTENEKLFF.

The rearrangement joins TRBV6-2 or TRBV6-3 to TRBJ2-1. Germline V gives CDR1 MNHEY, CDR2 SVGEGT. The CDR3 is 12 residues long. The CDR3 spells CASSPSFNEQFF.

The rearrangement uses TRBV7-9 and TRBJ2-2; there is no DNA to check the TCRdb D call of TRBD2. The V gene's germline CDR1 is SEHNR and CDR2 FQNEAQ (reference sequence). The CDR3 totals 16 residues. The chain's CDR3 is CASSARQGLNTGELFF.

The chain is built from TRBV11-1 and TRBJ1-3; TCRdb's assignment of TRBD1 cannot be checked, as there is no DNA. In germline, CDR1 is SGHAT, CDR2 FQDESV (reference sequence). This CDR3 has 15 residues. CDR3 amino acids: CASSLPRGSGNTIYF.

This CDR3 reads CSASSEGSGNTIYF. The chain links TRBV20-1 to TRBJ1-3. Germline V lookup: CDR1 DFQATT, CDR2 SNEGSKA (reference sequence). The CDR3 totals 14 residues.

The V and J genes are TRBV19 and TRBJ1-2; the TCRdb call, TRBD1, lacks DNA for checking. This CDR3 has 14 residues. Germline-derived CDR1 and CDR2 are LNHDA and SQIVND (reference sequence). This chain's CDR3 is CASSISGGNYGYTF.

The chain couples TRBV2 to TRBJ2-1; TCRdb gives TRBD2 as the D gene, but with no DNA this cannot be confirmed. The CDR3 contains 15 residues. Per germline, CDR1 SNHLY and CDR2 FYNNEI. This chain's CDR3 is CASRATSGDLHEQFF.

The V call is TRBV10-3, the J call TRBJ2-5; TCRdb reports TRBD1, a call that lacks DNA to check it against. Germline values: CDR1 ENHRY, CDR2 SYGVKD. The CDR3 totals 13 residues. The CDR3 spells CAIGQGSQETQYF.

V and J are TRBV5-4 and TRBJ2-3; TCRdb designates TRBD1, a call that cannot be tested without DNA. CDR1 and CDR2 from the germline V gene are SGHNT and YYREEE (reference sequence). This CDR3 comprises 14 residues. The CDR3 is CASSLFDQGDTQYF.

The chain recombines TRBV28 with TRBJ1-2; TCRdb's D call, TRBD1, is unchecked because there is no DNA. The CDR3 length is 15 residues. Germline values: CDR1 MDHEN, CDR2 SYDVKM. The CDR3 here is CASSLGGTLNYGYTF.

The chain is built from TRBV6-6 and TRBJ1-1. Germline CDR1 is MNHNY and CDR2 is SVGAGI (reference sequence). The CDR3 is 11 residues long. CDR3: CASSYEPEAFF.

The chain uses TRBV10-3 and TRBJ2-7. This CDR3 contains 11 residues. Germline CDR1 reads ENHRY; CDR2 reads SYGVKD. The chain's CDR3 is CAIRDVSEQYF.

The gene calls are TRBV29-1 and TRBJ2-3. The CDR3 consists of 12 residues. Per the germline V gene, CDR1 is SQVTM and CDR2 is ANQGSEA. The chain's CDR3 is CSAGPTGDTQYF.

The chain recombines TRBV5-1 with TRBJ1-2; no DNA is available, so the TRBD1 call from TCRdb remains unchecked. The germline V gene encodes CDR1 SGHRS and CDR2 YFSETQ. This CDR3 is 15 amino acids long. The CDR3 loop is CASSLDPFSGYGYTF.